These 31 T cell receptor beta chains were all obtained from the same sample, sequenced in a study of T cell repertoires in cytomegalovirus infection. TCRdb used MiXCR to reprocess the reads, holding one entry per CDR3 protein. The sample records 45,000 to 75,000 distinct CDR3 sequences, roughly 32% being singletons. The antigens of these receptors remain unknown. Sequences were obtained from PBMCs, sequenced either directly or after in vitro stimulation (not recorded which). Source of these receptors: a human donor in good health (CMV status not recorded). Some clones in this sample may be carry-over from other donors' samples.

There are a few counts of this clonotype. This sequence joins TRBV5-6 and TRBJ1-2; 9 bases fit TRBD1. The CDR3 is made up of 14 amino acids. Per germline, CDR1 SGHDT and CDR2 YYEEEE. The J segment lost 7 bases and the V segment lost 0 bases, leaving 4 bases of the junction unmatched. The CDR3 DNA is TGTGCCAGCAGCTTGGGGACAGGGGTGACTGGCTACACCTTC. It is translated as CASSLGTGVTGYTF.

The chain joins TRBV18 to TRBJ2-7; 10 bases align to TRBD1. Trimming took 3 bases from V and 9 from J; bases not matched to a gene: 11. Germline-derived CDR1 and CDR2 are KGHSH and LQKENI. The CDR3 extends over 15 amino acids. The CDR3 DNA is TGTGCCAGCTCACCGGCCACGGGACAGGGGAGTGTGCAGTACTTC. Amino acid sequence: CASSPATGQGSVQYF.

This rearrangement joins TRBV27 to TRBJ2-7, with a possible D match to TRBD2 (6 bases). This CDR3 is 15 amino acids long. V dropped 4 bases and J dropped 0 bases, with 13 bases sitting between them. Germline V gene data show CDR1 as MNHEY and CDR2 as SMNVEV (reference sequence). CDR3 region: CASSSPGLGSYEQYF. The CDR3 DNA is TGTGCCAGCAGTTCGCCGGGACTGGGCTCCTACGAGCAGTACTTC.

This clonotype was counted between two and nine times. V usage is TRBV7-2 and J usage is TRBJ1-2; TRBD1 is a possible D gene (6 bases). CDR1 is SGHTA, CDR2 FQGNSA, per germline. V was pared by 6 bases and J by 4 bases, with 15 bases between. There are 14 residues in the CDR3. CDR3: CASSRGPGPYGYTF. CDR3 bases: TGTGCCAGCAGTCGGGGGCCAGGGCCCTATGGCTACACCTTC. The full variable domain, its missing parts supplied by reference TRBV7-2 and TRBJ1-2, is GAGVSQSPSNKVTEKGKDVELRCDPISGHTALYWYRQSLGQGLEFLIYFQGNSAPDKSGLPSDRFSAERTGGSVSTLTIQRTQQEDSAVYLCASSRGPGPYGYTFGSGTRLTVV.

This rearrangement joins TRBV11-1 to TRBJ1-2; possibly TRBD1 for D (5 bases). The V gene lost 7 bases and the J gene lost 0 bases, with 9 bases spanning the gap. This CDR3 contains 13 residues. Germline assignment: CDR1 SGHAT and CDR2 FQDESV (reference sequence). Here the CDR3 DNA reads TGTGCCAGCACCACGACAGCTAACTATGGCTACACCTTC. Translated: CASTTTANYGYTF.

The CDR3 sequence: CSARDKGRGANYGYTF. The CDR3, as DNA: TGCAGTGCTAGAGATAAAGGCCGCGGGGCTAACTATGGCTACACCTTC. The genes are TRBV20-1 and TRBJ1-2; D ambiguous. V was trimmed by 0 bases and J by 0 bases, leaving 14 bases between them. The germline V gene has CDR1 DFQATT and CDR2 SNEGSKA (reference sequence). This CDR3 has 16 residues.

The chain employs TRBV6-1 and TRBJ2-6; D is unresolved. The CDR3 is 17 amino acids. V was trimmed by 4 bases and J by 0 bases, leaving 13 bases between them. Germline V gene sequence: CDR1 MNHNS, CDR2 SASEGT. The CDR3 sequence is CASSGRHFSSGANVLTF. The DNA for the CDR3 is TGTGCCAGCAGTGGGAGACACTTCTCCTCTGGGGCCAACGTCCTGACTTTC.

This chain uses TRBV7-6 with TRBJ2-3, with D unresolved. V was clipped by 5 bases and J by 1 base, with 10 bases between them. The germline V gene has CDR1 SGHVS and CDR2 FNYEAQ. The CDR3 spans 14 residues. CDR3 sequence reads: CASSRLPGTDTQYF. The CDR3 bases are TGTGCCAGCAGCCGACTCCCTGGCACAGATACGCAGTATTTT.

This clonotype showed up many times. CDR3 nucleotide sequence: TGCGCCAGCAGCCAAGTTGACATGAGGTATGAGCAGTTCTTC. The encoded protein is CASSQVDMRYEQFF. The rearrangement uses TRBV4-3 and TRBJ2-1; no clear D gene. Trimming removed 1 base from V and 8 bases from J, with 12 bases in between. Germline CDR1 reads LGHNA; CDR2 reads YSLEER. CDR3 length: 14 amino acids.

Written as DNA, the CDR3 is TGTGCCGGAAAGCCTGCTCAGGGGGTGGGGCAGCCCCAGCATTTT. Protein product: CAGKPAQGVGQPQHF. The J gene is TRBJ1-5, the V gene TRBV28; TRBD1 aligns across 7 bases. CDR1 is MDHEN, CDR2 SYDVKM, per germline. Losses at the gene ends were 11 bases for V and 7 bases for J; bases not matched to a gene: 17. CDR3 length equals 15 residues.

This chain links TRBV12-3 or TRBV12-4 with TRBJ2-5, with D possibly being TRBD1 (5 bases). Trimming removed 6 bases from V and 5 bases from J, with 13 bases in between. The CDR3 spans 13 residues. This chain's CDR3 is CASSQGPFETQYF. In DNA form, the CDR3 reads TGTGCCAGCAGCCAGGGCCCCTTTGAGACCCAGTACTTC.

CDR3 loop: CASSRGTVPPKDTQYF. DNA of the CDR3: TGTGCCAGCAGCCGCGGGACGGTGCCCCCGAAAGATACGCAGTATTTT. The chain has TRBV7-2 and TRBJ2-3; D possibly corresponds to TRBD2 (6 bases). This CDR3 is 16 amino acids long. Trimming removed 5 bases from V and 5 bases from J, with 20 bases in between. Germline CDR1 is SGHTA and CDR2 is FQGNSA.

This clonotype was seen only a few times. J is TRBJ2-3 and V is TRBV7-8; D gene uncertain. With 6 bases removed from V and 5 bases from J, the gap between germline ends came to 15 bases. The length of the CDR3 is 14 residues. Germline V gene data show CDR1 as SGHVS and CDR2 as FQNEAQ. The CDR3 sequence is CASSSTSRKDTQYF. CDR3 sequence (DNA): TGTGCCAGCAGTTCGACATCCAGGAAAGATACGCAGTATTTT.

The chain joins TRBV12-3 or TRBV12-4 to TRBJ2-1; D might be TRBD1 (5 bases). The CDR3 has 12 residues. V lost 4 bases to trimming and J lost 15 bases, with 16 bases between them. The CDR3 region is CASSSAQGFGFF. In DNA, the CDR3 is TGTGCCAGCAGTTCAGCTCAGGGATTCGGGTTCTTC.

Only a few counts were recorded for this clonotype. The chain employs TRBV7-9 and TRBJ2-7; D is uncertain. V was trimmed by 1 base and J by 2 bases, leaving 9 bases between them. Germline CDR1 reads SEHNR; CDR2 reads FQNEAQ (reference sequence). This CDR3 region has 14 residues. Written as DNA, the CDR3 is TGTGCCAGCAGCTTAGGCGAAAGGGCCTACGAGCAGTACTTC. It yields the protein CASSLGERAYEQYF.

J is TRBJ2-3 and V is TRBV6-2 or TRBV6-3; D is possibly TRBD1 (6 bases). The CDR3 runs to 16 residues. V lost 0 bases and J lost 1, with 11 bases in between. Germline CDR1 reads MNHEY; CDR2 reads SVGEGT. CDR3 DNA sequence: TGTGCCAGCAGTTACTCACCACAGGGACGCACAGATACGCAGTATTTT. This encodes CASSYSPQGRTDTQYF.

This chain joins TRBV7-6 and TRBJ2-5; 9 bases align to TRBD2. The germline gives CDR1 SGHVS, CDR2 FNYEAQ. This CDR3 has 16 residues. J gave up 3 bases and V 3 bases, and 8 bases lay outside the gene matches. CDR3 loop: CASSFLGGGAEETQYF. DNA of the CDR3: TGTGCCAGCAGCTTTTTAGGCGGGGGGGCCGAAGAGACCCAGTACTTC. Drawing the rest from reference TRBV7-6 and TRBJ2-5, the complete variable domain is GAGVSQSPRYKVTKRGQDVALRCDPISGHVSLYWYRQALGQGPEFLTYFNYEAQQDKSGLPNDRFSAERPEGSISTLTIQRTEQRDSAMYRCASSFLGGGAEETQYFGPGTRLLVL.

This clonotype was picked up a small number of times. This chain connects TRBV7-8 to TRBJ2-1, with a weak D call TRBD2 (5 bases). There are 15 residues in the CDR3. From germline, CDR1 is SGHVS and CDR2 FQNEAQ. V was shortened by 5 bases and J by 0 bases, with 11 bases between the two germline ends. CDR3 coding DNA: TGTGCCAGCAGCATACGAGGGTACTCCTACAATGAGCAGTTCTTC. Its translation is CASSIRGYSYNEQFF.

CDR3 residues: CASSRAVAGELFF. The CDR3 DNA is TGTGCCAGCAGCCGGGCCGTGGCCGGGGAGCTGTTTTTT. The chain is built from TRBV7-2 and TRBJ2-2; D gene ambiguous. The CDR3 is 13 residues long. Trimming removed 5 bases from V and 6 bases from J, with 10 bases in between. Germline CDR1 reads SGHTA; CDR2 reads FQGNSA.

CDR3 bases: TGTGCCAGCAGCGCAGGGACAGTGGAAGGGGATGAGCAGTTCTTC. This gives the protein CASSAGTVEGDEQFF. This rearrangement joins TRBV7-6 to TRBJ2-1, with 7 bases aligning to TRBD1. Germline trimming cut 5 bases from V and 8 bases from J; bases unmatched to any gene: 12. Germline-derived CDR1 and CDR2 are SGHVS and FNYEAQ. The CDR3 spans 15 residues.

The chain uses TRBV6-5 and TRBJ2-7; the D gene is possibly TRBD1 (6 bases). Trimming removed 2 bases at V and 2 bases at J, with 10 bases between. CDR1 is MNHEY and CDR2 is SVGAGI in the germline V gene. The CDR3 totals 14 residues. As DNA, the CDR3 is TGTGCCAGCAGTTACGGGTCAGGGGCCTACGAGCAGTACTTC. It yields the protein CASSYGSGAYEQYF.

This clonotype was seen a handful of times. The rearrangement links TRBV29-1 to TRBJ1-1; weak D call: TRBD1 (5 bases). Germline CDR1 and CDR2: SQVTM and ANQGSEA. Trimming removed 2 bases at V and 11 bases at J, with 12 bases between. The CDR3 is 11 residues long. The CDR3: CSVELGRGAFF. In DNA form, the CDR3 reads TGCAGCGTTGAACTGGGGCGCGGTGCTTTCTTT.

This clonotype was detected a few times. The J gene is TRBJ2-7, the V gene TRBV6-2 or TRBV6-3, with D unclear. This CDR3 has 11 amino acids. The ends were cut back, 6 bases at V and 7 bases at J, with 10 bases in the middle. Germline V gene data show CDR1 as MNHEY and CDR2 as SVGEGT. CDR3 sequence: CASRELEEQYF. The CDR3 DNA reads TGTGCCAGCAGAGAACTGGAAGAGCAGTACTTC.

The gene calls are TRBV10-2 and TRBJ2-7; D is unclear. The ends were cut back, 7 bases at V and 5 bases at J, with 15 bases in the middle. The germline gives CDR1 WSHSY, CDR2 SAAADI. CDR3 size: 13 residues. The chain's CDR3 is CASMIIIAHEQYF. For the CDR3, the DNA is TGCGCCAGCATGATCATAATTGCCCACGAGCAGTACTTC.

This clonotype was seen a few times. The rearrangement joins TRBV4-3 to TRBJ2-2, with 12 bases fitting TRBD2. The CDR3 covers 20 residues. Trimming took 4 bases from V and 2 from J; bases not matched to a gene: 14. Germline CDR1 reads LGHNA; CDR2 reads YSLEER. Here the CDR3 reads CASSPLGVTSGRINTGELFF. The CDR3 region has the DNA TGCGCCAGCAGCCCCCTGGGGGTTACTAGCGGGAGGATTAACACCGGGGAGCTGTTTTTT.

This clonotype is termed medium-sized. V is TRBV6-1 and J is TRBJ1-5, with D maybe TRBD1 (5 bases). The CDR3 is made up of 14 amino acids. The V gene lost 6 bases and the J gene lost 2 bases, with 11 bases spanning the gap. CDR1 is MNHNS, CDR2 SASEGT, per germline. CDR3 in amino acids: CASSAQGGNQPQHF. The CDR3 DNA is TGTGCCAGCAGCGCCCAGGGAGGCAATCAGCCCCAGCATTTT.

The V and J genes are TRBV28 and TRBJ1-5; possible D gene TRBD1, 5 bases. Germline V gene sequence: CDR1 MDHEN, CDR2 SYDVKM. The CDR3 sequence is 17 residues long. The V end was cut by 4 bases, the J end by 0 bases, with 16 bases between. CDR3 region: CASSSTLGQYSNQPQHF. CDR3 in DNA: TGTGCCAGCAGTTCGACGCTTGGACAATATAGCAATCAGCCCCAGCATTTT. Drawing the rest from reference TRBV28 and TRBJ1-5, the complete variable domain is DVKVTQSSRYLVKRTGEKVFLECVQDMDHENMFWYRQDPGLGLRLIYFSYDVKMKEKGDIPEGYSVSREKKERFSLILESASTNQTSMYLCASSSTLGQYSNQPQHFGDGTRLSIL.

Many counts were recorded for this clonotype. The CDR3 coding sequence is TGTGCCAGCAGTAGACTAGCGGGGGACCGATCCTACACAGATACGCAGTATTTT. Protein: CASSRLAGDRSYTDTQYF. J is TRBJ2-3 and V is TRBV6-6; 12 bases are a match to TRBD2. Trimming cost V 5 bases and J 2 bases; bases outside gene matches: 11. This CDR3 comprises 18 residues. CDR1 is MNHNY, CDR2 SVGAGI, per germline (reference sequence).

This clonotype was found a few times. V usage is TRBV4-1 and J usage is TRBJ2-4; D is uncertain. Trimming shortened V by 2 bases and J by 4 bases, and 6 bases separated the two germline ends. Looked up from germline, CDR1 is MGHRA and CDR2 is YSYEKL. This CDR3 is built from 13 residues. As DNA, the CDR3 is TGCGCCAGCAGCCAACCGCTAAAAAACATTCAGTACTTC. It translates to CASSQPLKNIQYF.

DNA of the CDR3: TGTGCCAGCAGTTTCGGGACAGGGTATTCACCCCTCCACTTT. This sequence encodes CASSFGTGYSPLHF. The V gene is TRBV12-3 or TRBV12-4, the J gene TRBJ1-6; 9 nucleotides align to TRBD1. The ends lost 3 bases at V and 8 bases at J; junction bases unmatched: 2. The CDR3 is made up of 14 amino acids.

This chain connects TRBV7-2 to TRBJ2-1; D remains ambiguous. The CDR3 consists of 15 residues. Deletions cut 3 bases from V and 1 base from J, with 10 bases between. Looked up from germline, CDR1 is SGHTA and CDR2 is FQGNSA. The DNA of the CDR3 is TGTGCCAGCAGCTTGGCAACTGGGTCCTACAATGAGCAGTTCTTC. Its translation is CASSLATGSYNEQFF.